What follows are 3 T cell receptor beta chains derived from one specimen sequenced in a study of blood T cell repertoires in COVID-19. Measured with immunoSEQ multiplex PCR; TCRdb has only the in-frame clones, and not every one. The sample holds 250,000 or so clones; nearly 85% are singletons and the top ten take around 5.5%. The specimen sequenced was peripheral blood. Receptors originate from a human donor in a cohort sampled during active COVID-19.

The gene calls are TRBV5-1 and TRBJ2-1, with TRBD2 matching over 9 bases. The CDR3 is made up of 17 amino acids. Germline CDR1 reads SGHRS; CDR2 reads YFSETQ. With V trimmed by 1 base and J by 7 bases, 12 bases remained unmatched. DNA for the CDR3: TGCGCCAGCAGCTTGACAGCGGGGGGATCCCTAGGGAATGAGCAGTTCTTC. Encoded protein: CASSLTAGGSLGNEQFF.

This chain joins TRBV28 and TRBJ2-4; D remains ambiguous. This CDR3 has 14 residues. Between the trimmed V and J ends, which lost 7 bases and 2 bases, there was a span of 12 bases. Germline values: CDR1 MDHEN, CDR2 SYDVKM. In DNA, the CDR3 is TGTGCCAGCAACCTGGTCGGTTCCAAAAACATTCAGTACTTC. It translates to CASNLVGSKNIQYF.

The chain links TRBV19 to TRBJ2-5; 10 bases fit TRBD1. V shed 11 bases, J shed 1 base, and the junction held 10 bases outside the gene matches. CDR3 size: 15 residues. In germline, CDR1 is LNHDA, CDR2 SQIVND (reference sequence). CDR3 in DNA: TGTGCCTCCGGGACAGGGGACCAAATCCAAGAGACCCAGTACTTC. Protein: CASGTGDQIQETQYF.